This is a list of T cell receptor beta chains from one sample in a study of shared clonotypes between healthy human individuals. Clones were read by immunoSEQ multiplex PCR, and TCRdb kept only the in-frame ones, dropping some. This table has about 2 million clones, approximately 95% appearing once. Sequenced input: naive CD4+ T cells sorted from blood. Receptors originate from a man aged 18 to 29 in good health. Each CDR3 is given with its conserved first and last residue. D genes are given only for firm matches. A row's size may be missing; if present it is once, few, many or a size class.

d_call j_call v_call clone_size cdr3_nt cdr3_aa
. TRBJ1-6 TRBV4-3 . TGCGCCAGCAGCCAAGATCTGGCCGTTCCACCCCTCCACTTT CASSQDLAVPPLHF
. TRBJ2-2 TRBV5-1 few TGCGCCAGCTCAACTTTGCCCAGGGCGAACACCGGGGAGCTGTTTTTT CASSTLPRANTGELFF
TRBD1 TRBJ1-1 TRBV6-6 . TGTGCCAGCAATTTTCTCCGGGACAGTCTTTTCTTT CASNFLRDSLFF
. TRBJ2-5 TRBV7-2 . TGTGCCAGCAGCTTAGCGGTGGGGGCAGCACAAGAGACCCAGTACTTC CASSLAVGAAQETQYF
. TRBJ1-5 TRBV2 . TGTGCCAGCAGTGTGGAAAATCAGCCCCAGCATTTT CASSVENQPQHF
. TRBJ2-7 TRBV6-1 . TGTGCCAGCAGCCAGTACCTTCAGGGCTACTACGAGCAGTACTTC CASSQYLQGYYEQYF
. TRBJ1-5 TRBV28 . TGTGCCAGCAGTTTCTCAGGTGAAGGCAATCAGCCCCAGCATTTT CASSFSGEGNQPQHF
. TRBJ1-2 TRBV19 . TGTGCCAGTATGCAGGGCGCTAACTATGGCTACACCTTC CASMQGANYGYTF
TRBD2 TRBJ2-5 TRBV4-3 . TGCGCCAGCAGCCAAGATGGCCTAGCGGACGGGCGGACCCAGTACTTC CASSQDGLADGRTQYF
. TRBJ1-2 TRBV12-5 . TGTGCTAGTGGTCCAGAAGGTGGACGGGAAACTAACTATGGCTACACCTTC CASGPEGGRETNYGYTF
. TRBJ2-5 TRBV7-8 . TGTGCCAGCAGCTTCCAGGGCGGAGAGACCCAGTACTTC CASSFQGGETQYF
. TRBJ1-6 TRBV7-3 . TGTGCCAGCAGCCAAAGGGGGGGTGGAGCTAATAATTCACCCCTCCACTTT CASSQRGGGANNSPLHF
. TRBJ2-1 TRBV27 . TGTGCCAGCAGTCGGGACGCGAGGTACAATGAGCAGTTCTTC CASSRDARYNEQFF
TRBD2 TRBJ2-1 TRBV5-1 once TGCGCCAGCAGCCACGCCCGGACTAGCGGGGCCGGGGGTTACAATGAGCAGTTCTTC CASSHARTSGAGGYNEQFF
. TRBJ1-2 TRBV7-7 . TGTGCTAGCAGCCCGTATGGATGGCTAAGTGGCTACACCTTC CASSPYGWLSGYTF
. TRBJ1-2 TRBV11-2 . TGTGCCAGCAGCCCTACGACAGGATTACTCTATGGCTACACCTTC CASSPTTGLLYGYTF
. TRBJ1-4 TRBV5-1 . TGCGCCAGCAGAACGGGTACCGATGAAAAACTGTTTTTT CASRTGTDEKLFF
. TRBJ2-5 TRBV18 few TGTGCCAGCTCACCAGGGGTGGAGACCCAGTACTTC CASSPGVETQYF
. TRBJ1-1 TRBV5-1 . TGCGCCAGCAGCTTCCTGGGACATCTGAACACTGAAGCTTTCTTT CASSFLGHLNTEAFF
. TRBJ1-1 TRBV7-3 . TGTGCCAGCAGCTTCGGGCAGGGAACTGAAGCTTTCTTT CASSFGQGTEAFF
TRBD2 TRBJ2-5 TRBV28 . TGTGCCAGCACCCTGGGACTAGCGGGGTTGGGGACCCAGTACTTC CASTLGLAGLGTQYF
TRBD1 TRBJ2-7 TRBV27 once TGTGCCAGCAGTTTCGGACAGGGCGGGGAGCAGTACTTC CASSFGQGGEQYF
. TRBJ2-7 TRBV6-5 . TGTGCCAGCAGTCCGCCCGGGACGGCCGGGTACGAGCAGTACTTC CASSPPGTAGYEQYF
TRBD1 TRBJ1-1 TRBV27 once TGTGCCAGCAGCCCCGGGACAGGGGCGAACACTGAAGCTTTCTTT CASSPGTGANTEAFF
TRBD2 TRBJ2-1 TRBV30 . TGTGCCTGGCGGTTAGCGGGGGATTACAATGAGCAGTTCTTC CAWRLAGDYNEQFF
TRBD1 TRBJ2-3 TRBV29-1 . TGCAGCGTTGGTCAGGGGGCAGATACGCAGTATTTT CSVGQGADTQYF
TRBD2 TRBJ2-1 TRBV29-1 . TGCAGCGTTGAAGAGGTAGCGGGAGGAGAGAAGTTCTTC CSVEEVAGGEKFF
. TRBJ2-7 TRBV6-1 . TGTGCCAGCACCAGGAGCTCCTACGAGCAGTACTTC CASTRSSYEQYF
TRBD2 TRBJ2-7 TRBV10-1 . TGCGCCAGCAGCGTGGCGCGGGCGGGAGTCTCCGAGCAGTACTTC CASSVARAGVSEQYF
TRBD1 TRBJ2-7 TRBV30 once TGTGCCTGGAGTCGTCGTTTGACCCGGACAGGGGGCTACGAGCAGTACTTC CAWSRRLTRTGGYEQYF
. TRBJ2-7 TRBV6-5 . TGTGCCAGCAGTGAAAGACAGTCCGCTAGCGAGCAGTACTTC CASSERQSASEQYF
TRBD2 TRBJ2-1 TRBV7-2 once TGTGCCAGCAGCACCCGACTGGGGGGAGGGGAGCAGTTCTTC CASSTRLGGGEQFF
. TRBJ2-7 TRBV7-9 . TGTGCCAGCAGCTTAGGCACGTACGAGCAGTACTTC CASSLGTYEQYF
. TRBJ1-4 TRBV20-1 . TGCAGTGCGGGGGGGGAGGAAAAACTGTTTTTT CSAGGEEKLFF
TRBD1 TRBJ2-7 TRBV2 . TGTGCCAGCAGTGAACCGGACAGGCCCACCCTCTACGAGCAGTACTTC CASSEPDRPTLYEQYF
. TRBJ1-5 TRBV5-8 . TGTGCCAGCAGCGCATTTAATCAGCCCCAGCATTTT CASSAFNQPQHF
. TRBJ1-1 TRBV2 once TGTGCCAGCAAAGCACAGGGATCCACTGAAGCTTTCTTT CASKAQGSTEAFF